The rows below give T cell receptor beta chains drawn from one sample of a study of blood T cell repertoires in COVID-19. Measured with immunoSEQ multiplex PCR; TCRdb has only the in-frame clones, and not every one. In the table there are fewer than 200,000 clones, around 80% of which are singletons. Sample: PBMCs or T cells enriched from blood (not recorded which). These receptor sequences come from a woman aged 45 to 65 who had recovered from COVID-19. CDR3s include the opening cysteine and the closing phenylalanine or tryptophan. Clone size, where shown, is once, few, many, or a class for clones that have expanded.

clone_size j_call v_call cdr3_aa
NA TRBJ2-5 TRBV6-5 CASSGQGETQYF
NA TRBJ2-7 TRBV27 CASSEFLPGQGRYEQYF
NA TRBJ2-1 TRBV5-1 CASSLEGTEYNEQFF
NA TRBJ2-1 TRBV12-3/TRBV12-4 CASRRSGEVTFF
few TRBJ2-7 TRBV20-1 CSASRADRGSFYEQYF
NA TRBJ1-2 TRBV12-3/TRBV12-4 CASSFQGYGYTF
NA TRBJ1-1 TRBV7-8 CASSAREGAEAFF
NA TRBJ2-7 TRBV7-8 CASSLVADYEQYF
NA TRBJ1-1 TRBV29-1 CSVIPNRVGTEAFF
NA TRBJ2-5 TRBV11-3 CASSQAAGTGRETQYF
once TRBJ2-3 TRBV6-5 CASSYRGGMDTQYF
once TRBJ1-1 TRBV6-2/TRBV6-3 CASSPTGDYTEAFF
NA TRBJ1-6 TRBV19 CASTLDGTGRSPLHF
NA TRBJ2-7 TRBV5-4 CASSPREDREQYF
NA TRBJ1-2 TRBV28 CASSFSGVYGYTF
NA TRBJ1-3 TRBV29-1 CSVVLPKGQTSSGNTIYF
NA TRBJ1-6 TRBV11-2 CASSSFSDSPLHF
NA TRBJ2-1 TRBV7-8 CASSSQQKTGDEQFF
NA TRBJ2-7 TRBV7-9 CASEPGQGSEQYF
few TRBJ2-1 TRBV24-1 CATSESGTSGQNEQFF
NA TRBJ2-7 TRBV6-1 CATTPRDGSSYEQYF
NA TRBJ2-2 TRBV9 CASSRDRGDTGELFF
NA TRBJ2-5 TRBV7-2 CASSLDVTSGQVAQYF
NA TRBJ1-1 TRBV6-1 CASSEVGSRGGTEAFF